These 32 T cell receptor beta chains originate from one sample sequenced in a study of blood T cell repertoires in COVID-19. Profiling relied on immunoSEQ multiplex PCR, and the TCRdb table lists in-frame clones only, not all of them. The profile shows 270,000 or so clones, 80% to 90% of them singletons. Input material: peripheral blood. These receptor sequences come from a woman in her 30s with active or convalescent COVID-19.

The chain has TRBV30 and TRBJ2-3; TRBD2 matches at 8 bases. CDR3 size: 13 residues. Germline V gene data show CDR1 as GTSNPN and CDR2 as SVGIG (reference sequence). V trimming: 5 bases; J trimming: 8 bases; junction bases outside the gene matches: 9. The CDR3 sequence: CAWSSGGLFTQYF. The DNA for the CDR3 is TGTGCCTGGTCCAGCGGGGGCCTGTTTACGCAGTATTTT.

J is TRBJ2-1 and V is TRBV2, with D possibly TRBD2 on 6 matching bases. V lost 8 bases, J lost 3 bases, and 20 bases lay in between. This CDR3 contains 16 residues. In germline, CDR1 is SNHLY, CDR2 FYNNEI. The CDR3 here is CASFKSRRGSYNEQFF. The CDR3 DNA is TGTGCCAGCTTTAAGAGTAGGAGGGGCAGCTACAATGAGCAGTTCTTC.

This clone occurred once. This rearrangement joins TRBV27 to TRBJ1-1; weak D call: TRBD1 (5 bases). There are 15 residues in the CDR3. Germline CDR1 is MNHEY and CDR2 is SMNVEV (reference sequence). Deletions cut 2 bases from V and 2 bases from J, with 12 bases between. The CDR3: CASSLASGLNTEAFF. DNA for the CDR3: TGTGCCAGCAGTTTAGCATCAGGGCTCAACACTGAAGCTTTCTTT.

The chain employs TRBV28 and TRBJ2-7; 7 nucleotides agree with TRBD1. Trimming at V came to 2 bases and at J to 3 bases, leaving 10 bases not matched to a gene. The CDR3 covers 16 residues. In germline, CDR1 is MDHEN, CDR2 SYDVKM. The CDR3 protein is CASSLAERGPDYEQYF. CDR3 nucleotides: TGTGCCAGCAGTTTAGCTGAGAGGGGGCCCGACTACGAGCAGTACTTC.

The chain uses TRBV4-3 and TRBJ2-6, with 13 bases aligning to TRBD2. V was pared by 4 bases and J by 3 bases, with 6 bases of the junction left unmatched. The CDR3 has 18 amino acids. Germline CDR1 is LGHNA and CDR2 is YSLEER. In nucleotides, the CDR3 is TGCGCCAGCAGCCGGGGACTAGCGGGGTCCGGTGGGGCCAACGTCCTGACTTTC. It specifies CASSRGLAGSGGANVLTF.

The rearrangement links TRBV19 to TRBJ1-2; tentatively, D is TRBD1 (5 bases). This CDR3 comprises 16 residues. Germline CDR1 and CDR2: LNHDA and SQIVND (reference sequence). V was pared by 5 bases and J by 4 bases, with 20 bases between. CDR3 DNA sequence: TGTGCCAGTAGTCCCCCCGGGGGTACCATACTCTATGGCTACACCTTC. Protein: CASSPPGGTILYGYTF.

The gene calls are TRBV5-1 and TRBJ2-3; TRBD2 matches at 8 bases. The germline CDR1 and CDR2 sequences are SGHRS and YFSETQ. Trimming cost V 1 base and J 4 bases; bases outside gene matches: 8. The CDR3 loop spans 16 amino acids. The CDR3 is CASSLFGGAVSDTQYF. DNA of the CDR3: TGCGCCAGCAGCTTGTTCGGGGGGGCCGTTTCAGATACGCAGTATTTT.

This clone has a single count. The chain carries TRBV6-5 and TRBJ1-1; D perhaps matches TRBD1 (6 bases). Trimming removed 10 bases at V and 4 bases at J, with 13 bases between. This CDR3 spans 12 amino acids. From germline, CDR1 is MNHEY and CDR2 SVGAGI. The CDR3, as DNA: TGTGCCATCAAAGGGGGTAGCACTGAAGCTTTCTTT. Translated, it gives CAIKGGSTEAFF.

V and J are TRBV7-2 and TRBJ2-7, with D possibly matching TRBD2 (5 bases). The CDR3 runs 17 residues. Trimming removed 0 bases from V and 4 bases from J, with 19 bases in between. Germline CDR1 and CDR2: SGHTA and FQGNSA. CDR3 sequence: CASSLAWRMAPGYEQYF. The CDR3 region has the DNA TGTGCCAGCAGCTTAGCGTGGAGGATGGCCCCAGGATACGAGCAGTACTTC.

With respect to this clone: This sample includes further DNA sequences coding for the same CDR3. The chain's CDR3 is CASSQDRGRNTEAFF. For the CDR3, the DNA is TGCGCCAGCAGCCAAGATAGGGGCAGGAACACTGAAGCTTTCTTT. The chain combines TRBV4-3 with TRBJ1-1; a possible D gene is TRBD1 (5 bases). The V end lost 0 bases, the J end lost 1 base, and 9 bases lay between the germline ends. The V gene's germline CDR1 is LGHNA and CDR2 YSLEER. The CDR3 extends over 15 amino acids.

V usage is TRBV6-5 and J usage is TRBJ2-5, with 7 bases identical to TRBD2. CDR1 and CDR2 (germline): MNHEY, SVGAGI. V was clipped by 2 bases and J by 5 bases; unmatched bases: 8. This CDR3 has 15 amino acids. CDR3 in amino acids: CASSYAGLVEETQYF. Written as DNA, the CDR3 is TGTGCCAGCAGTTACGCAGGACTAGTAGAGGAGACCCAGTACTTC.

Here the CDR3 reads CSARVDTKAFF. The CDR3, as DNA: TGCAGTGCTAGGGTCGACACAAAAGCTTTCTTT. The chain carries TRBV20-1 and TRBJ1-1, with unresolved D. The V end was cut by 3 bases, the J end by 9 bases, with 11 bases between. Germline lookup yields CDR1 DFQATT and CDR2 SNEGSKA (reference sequence). The CDR3 consists of 11 residues.

This rearrangement joins TRBV10-2 to TRBJ1-4; TRBD1 might be the D (6 bases). V was pared by 4 bases and J by 0 bases, with 6 bases between. CDR1 is WSHSY, CDR2 SAAADI, per germline. The CDR3 sequence is 14 residues long. Written as DNA, the CDR3 is TGCGCCAGCAGTGCAGGGGCAACTAATGAAAAACTGTTTTTT. Amino acids: CASSAGATNEKLFF.

This chain connects TRBV2 to TRBJ2-1; D is ambiguous. Germline V gene lookup returns CDR1 SNHLY and CDR2 FYNNEI. V was shortened by 0 bases and J by 5 bases, with 8 bases between the two germline ends. The CDR3 is made up of 14 amino acids. This CDR3 is CASSEARLNNEQFF. The CDR3 DNA reads TGTGCCAGCAGTGAAGCGAGGTTGAACAATGAGCAGTTCTTC. Combining the CDR3 with reference TRBV2 and TRBJ2-1 gives the whole variable domain EPEVTQTPSHQVTQMGQEVILRCVPISNHLYFYWYRQILGQKVEFLVSFYNNEISEKSEIFDDQFSVERPDGSNFTLKIRSTKLEDSAMYFCASSEARLNNEQFFGPGTRLTVL.

The chain's CDR3 is CASGGLTSGGTDTQYF. CDR3 DNA sequence: TGTGCCAGCGGAGGACTGACTAGCGGGGGTACAGATACGCAGTATTTT. The J gene is TRBJ2-3, the V gene TRBV5-8, with 12 bases that match TRBD2. The trim removed 7 bases at V and 3 bases at J, leaving 9 bases unmatched. Germline V gives CDR1 SGHTS, CDR2 YDEGEE. The CDR3 consists of 16 residues.

This clone occurred once. The V and J genes are TRBV6-1 and TRBJ1-1; 9 nucleotides align to TRBD1. Germline V CDR1 and CDR2: MNHNS, SASEGT. The CDR3 contains 18 residues. With V trimmed by 3 bases and J by 1 base, 12 bases remained unmatched. The DNA for the CDR3 is TGTGCCAGCAGTGACCGTAGGGGGACAGGGCCCCAGAACACTGAAGCTTTCTTT. It yields the protein CASSDRRGTGPQNTEAFF.

J is TRBJ2-1 and V is TRBV5-8; 7 bases map to TRBD2. Losses at the gene ends were 4 bases for V and 0 bases for J; bases not matched to a gene: 10. Germline V gene data show CDR1 as SGHTS and CDR2 as YDEGEE. CDR3 length: 17 amino acids. CDR3: CASSARLARSSYNEQFF. As DNA, the CDR3 is TGTGCCAGCAGCGCCCGACTAGCTCGGAGCTCCTACAATGAGCAGTTCTTC.

The chain recombines TRBV9 with TRBJ2-5; 14 nucleotides align to TRBD2. With 0 bases clipped from V and 2 bases from J, the junction kept 3 bases outside the gene matches. Germline CDR1 SGDLS, CDR2 YYNGEE. The CDR3 runs to 17 residues. For the CDR3, the DNA is TGTGCCAGCAGCGTAGGGACTAGCGGGGGGTTACAAGAGACCCAGTACTTC. Amino acid sequence: CASSVGTSGGLQETQYF.

This clone was seen a handful of times. This chain connects TRBV30 to TRBJ2-2; 9 bases map to TRBD2. J lost 4 bases, V lost 1 base, and 7 bases had no gene match. Germline CDR1 and CDR2: GTSNPN and SVGIG (reference sequence). CDR3 length: 16 residues. The CDR3 DNA follows: TGTGCCTGGAGTGGGGTAGCGGGGGCAAGCACCGGGGAGCTGTTTTTT. Encoded protein: CAWSGVAGASTGELFF. Variable domain in full (rest from reference TRBV30 and TRBJ2-2): SQTIHQWPATLVQPVGSPLSLECTVEGTSNPNLYWYRQAAGRGLQLLFYSVGIGQISSEVPQNLSASRPQDRQFILSSKKLLLSDSGFYLCAWSGVAGASTGELFFGEGSRLTVL.

V gene TRBV5-1 combines with J gene TRBJ1-2; a possible D gene is TRBD1 (5 bases). The length of the CDR3 is 13 residues. V lost 4 bases and J 3 bases, leaving 10 bases between the germline ends. In germline, CDR1 is SGHRS, CDR2 YFSETQ. The CDR3 reads CASSGQSYYGYTF. For the CDR3, the DNA is TGCGCCAGCAGCGGACAATCCTACTATGGCTACACCTTC. The full variable domain, rest sourced from reference TRBV5-1 and TRBJ1-2, is KAGVTQTPRYLIKTRGQQVTLSCSPISGHRSVSWYQQTPGQGLQFLFEYFSETQRNKGNFPGRFSGRQFSNSRSEMNVSTLELGDSALYLCASSGQSYYGYTFGSGTRLTVV.

The genes are TRBV4-2 and TRBJ2-5; perhaps TRBD2 as D (6 bases). This CDR3 region has 15 residues. Germline V gene sequence: CDR1 LGHNA, CDR2 YNFKEQ. The V gene lost 1 base and the J gene lost 3 bases, with 12 bases spanning the gap. In DNA form, the CDR3 reads TGTGCCAGCAGCCAAGTTCGCGGGGCCGAAGAGACCCAGTACTTC. Its translation is CASSQVRGAEETQYF.

J is TRBJ1-4 and V is TRBV24-1; 11 nucleotides line up with TRBD1. The V segment lost 4 bases and the J segment 7 bases; nucleotides outside the gene matches: 7. Germline V gene lookup returns CDR1 KGHDR and CDR2 SFDVKD. This CDR3 region has 16 residues. The CDR3 is CATSEGGQGEAEKLFF. CDR3 DNA sequence: TGTGCCACCAGTGAAGGGGGACAGGGGGAGGCTGAAAAACTGTTTTTT.

The chain recombines TRBV29-1 with TRBJ1-5; D ambiguous. Germline assignment: CDR1 SQVTM and CDR2 ANQGSEA. The V gene lost 3 bases and the J gene lost 4 bases, with 19 bases spanning the gap. This CDR3 contains 16 residues. The CDR3 DNA is TGCAGCGTTGATCGGCACTTAACCGCCGGGAATCAGCCCCAGCATTTT. This codes for CSVDRHLTAGNQPQHF.

This clone was detected once. V is TRBV4-2 and J is TRBJ1-1, with TRBD1 matching over 7 bases. V trimming: 0 bases; J trimming: 10 bases; junction bases outside the gene matches: 8. This CDR3 spans 14 amino acids. Germline-derived CDR1 and CDR2 are LGHNA and YNFKEQ. For the CDR3, the DNA is TGTGCCAGCAGCCAAGACAGCAGGGGGTGGGGAGCTTTCTTT. Its translation is CASSQDSRGWGAFF.

This sequence joins TRBV4-3 and TRBJ1-2; TRBD1 matches 7 bases. The CDR3 extends over 15 amino acids. CDR1 is LGHNA and CDR2 is YSLEER in the germline V gene. V trimming: 3 bases; J trimming: 4 bases; junction bases outside the gene matches: 8. The CDR3 reads CASSQSTGSPYGYTF. CDR3 DNA sequence: TGCGCCAGCAGCCAGTCGACAGGGAGCCCCTATGGCTACACCTTC.

The J gene is TRBJ2-7, the V gene TRBV5-4; 8 bases map to TRBD1. The CDR3 is 15 amino acids. V lost 2 bases and J lost 1; bases outside the gene matches: 5. Germline V gene sequence: CDR1 SGHNT, CDR2 YYREEE (reference sequence). The CDR3 protein is CASSFGQGWSYEQYF. CDR3 DNA: TGTGCCAGCAGCTTCGGACAGGGCTGGTCCTACGAGCAGTACTTC. The whole variable domain, remainder taken from reference TRBV5-4 and TRBJ2-7, is ETGVTQSPTHLIKTRGQQVTLRCSSQSGHNTVSWYQQALGQGPQFIFQYYREEENGRGNFPPRFSGLQFPNYSSELNVNALELDDSALYLCASSFGQGWSYEQYFGPGTRLTVT.

The rearrangement uses TRBV7-9 and TRBJ2-7, with D perhaps TRBD1 (5 bases). Germline V CDR1 and CDR2: SEHNR, FQNEAQ (reference sequence). The CDR3 runs 14 residues. Trimming cost V 5 bases and J 4 bases, with 15 bases left between them. CDR3 nucleotides: TGTGCCAGCAGCCAAATAGACAGTACTTACGAGCAGTACTTC. As protein: CASSQIDSTYEQYF.

This clone was seen only a few times. V gene TRBV28 combines with J gene TRBJ1-2; TRBD1 is a possible D gene (5 bases). CDR1 is MDHEN, CDR2 SYDVKM, per germline. The CDR3 spans 13 residues. Deletions cut 3 bases from V and 4 bases from J, with 9 bases between. The CDR3 here is CASSLTTVYGYTF. As DNA, the CDR3 is TGTGCCAGCAGTTTGACGACAGTCTATGGCTACACCTTC.

The chain uses TRBV30 and TRBJ2-3; 8 bases line up with TRBD2. Losses at the gene ends were 0 bases for V and 1 base for J; bases not matched to a gene: 6. The CDR3 contains 16 residues. CDR1 is GTSNPN and CDR2 is SVGIG in the germline V gene (reference sequence). The CDR3 DNA reads as TGTGCCTGGAGTGTTATAGCGGGGTTTGGCACAGATACGCAGTATTTT. It is translated as CAWSVIAGFGTDTQYF.

The chain couples TRBV7-3 to TRBJ2-3, with TRBD2 matching 10 bases. The CDR3 has 16 amino acids. J gave up 4 bases and V 5 bases, and 9 bases lay outside the gene matches. Germline-derived CDR1 and CDR2 are SGHTA and FQGTGA. The CDR3 is CASSHNSGGLADTQYF. CDR3 bases: TGTGCCAGCAGCCACAATAGCGGGGGGCTGGCAGATACGCAGTATTTT.

The rearrangement uses TRBV7-4 and TRBJ2-1, with D possibly matching TRBD1 (7 bases). V was trimmed by 8 bases and J by 9 bases, leaving 23 bases between them. Germline assignment: CDR1 SGHVT and CDR2 SQSDAQ. This CDR3 has 15 residues. CDR3 coding DNA: TGTGCCAGCCCCCCCGGAGGGGACAGTAGTGGTGAGCAGTTCTTC. Its protein product is CASPPGGDSSGEQFF.

This clone was seen once. This rearrangement joins TRBV9 to TRBJ1-2, with D hard to call. The CDR3 runs 14 residues. Germline loops: CDR1 SGDLS, CDR2 YYNGEE. V was shortened by 0 bases and J by 4 bases, with 10 bases between the two germline ends. The CDR3 loop is CASSVGVRLYGYTF. The CDR3 DNA follows: TGTGCCAGCAGCGTAGGGGTGAGACTCTATGGCTACACCTTC.